Given below is one T cell receptor beta chain in context. What it binds is unknown. These data originate in a study of beta chain features in type 1 diabetes. Study outcomes and limitations: TCRB repertoires of naive, central memory and Treg cells appeared more similar among patients than among healthy donors. Patients with Type 1 diabetes showed moderately but significantly shorter TCRB CDR3s in all four CD4+ subsets. When VDJ junctions were examined, type 1 diabetes patients showed fewer insertions and more deletions.

Every bit of the isolated RNA underwent reverse transcription, so sequencing read expressed TCRB transcripts. The data were produced by immunoSEQ multiplex PCR, yet TCRdb's version contains in-frame clones alone and is incomplete. The sample consists of about 240,000 clones, 11% to 15% of them appearing once. The J segment lost 3 bases and the V segment lost 4 bases, leaving 6 bases of the junction unmatched. The CDR3 has 15 residues. CDR1 SGHRS and CDR2 YFSETQ come from the germline V gene. Sequenced: naive CD4+ T cells from blood. The sequence came from a man younger than 45 with type 1 diabetes. The chain carries TRBV5-1 and TRBJ2-2, with TRBD1 matching 7 bases. The CDR3 nucleotides read TGCGCCAGCAGCCTGGGACAGAGTTACACCGGGGAGCTGTTTTTT. As protein: CASSLGQSYTGELFF.